This passage covers 8 T cell receptor beta chains from one sample sequenced in a study of regulatory T cells in long-lasting Graves disease. Regarding time point: persistent/refractory GD, antithyroid drugs over 5 years with positive TRAb. PBMC RNA was the source of the TCR library. Arm-PCR of CDR3 regions and iRepertoire HTBI primers were used to build TCR beta libraries. TCRdb recomputed calls from the multiplex PCR reads with MiXCR, one row per CDR3 protein. The sample yields 400,000 to 500,000 distinct CDR3 sequences, roughly 23% seen once. Sequenced material: peripheral blood mononuclear cells (PBMCs), taken when the disease was refractory, from a patient treated with antithyroid drugs. The receptor source for this set is a female donor with Graves disease.

J is TRBJ2-7 and V is TRBV6-1; 8 nucleotides match TRBD1. V was clipped by 4 bases and J by 0 bases; unmatched bases: 5. This CDR3 region has 15 residues. Looked up from germline, CDR1 is MNHNS and CDR2 is SASEGT. CDR3 residues: CASSGGQDNSYEQYF. The DNA of the CDR3 is TGTGCCAGCAGTGGGGGACAGGACAACTCCTACGAGCAGTACTTC.

At least ten counts were recorded for this clonotype. The chain recombines TRBV7-2 with TRBJ2-7, with 7 bases fitting TRBD1. The CDR3 consists of 12 residues. Germline lookup yields CDR1 SGHTA and CDR2 FQGNSA. Trimming cost V 6 bases and J 4 bases; bases outside gene matches: 3. Written as DNA, the CDR3 is TGTGCCAGCAGTGACAGGGAGTACGAGCAGTACTTC. It codes for CASSDREYEQYF.

The chain joins TRBV30 to TRBJ2-5; D is possibly TRBD1 (6 bases). CDR3 length equals 13 residues. The ends were cut back, 3 bases at V and 4 bases at J, with 12 bases in the middle. Germline CDR1 GTSNPN, CDR2 SVGIG (reference sequence). CDR3 protein: CAWSPDSLETQYF. The CDR3 region has the DNA TGTGCCTGGAGCCCGGACAGCCTAGAGACCCAGTACTTC.

This clonotype occurred a few times. V is TRBV20-1 and J is TRBJ2-4, with no clear D. The CDR3 loop spans 16 amino acids. Germline V lookup: CDR1 DFQATT, CDR2 SNEGSKA (reference sequence). V was pared by 0 bases and J by 0 bases, with 12 bases between. DNA of the CDR3: TGCAGTGCTAGAGATGGGGTAGAGGTAGCCAAAAACATTCAGTACTTC. Its protein is CSARDGVEVAKNIQYF.

This clonotype was detected ten times or more. V gene TRBV6-1 combines with J gene TRBJ1-6; 7 bases agree with TRBD1. CDR1 and CDR2 from the germline V gene are MNHNS and SASEGT. This CDR3 spans 16 amino acids. V dropped 5 bases and J dropped 5; count of bases not matched to a gene: 9. CDR3 DNA sequence: TGTGCCAGCAGTCCAATTCCGGGACAGAATAATTCACCCCTCCACTTT. As protein: CASSPIPGQNNSPLHF.

At least ten counts were recorded for this clonotype. This sequence joins TRBV7-6 and TRBJ2-7, with a possible D match to TRBD2 (6 bases). The CDR3 is 13 residues long. The germline V gene encodes CDR1 SGHVS and CDR2 FNYEAQ. V was clipped by 5 bases and J by 6 bases, with 14 bases between them. CDR3 loop: CASSPTSVVEQYF. The CDR3 DNA follows: TGTGCCAGCAGCCCGACTAGTGTTGTCGAGCAGTACTTC.

This clonotype has more than one count but fewer than ten. The genes are TRBV12-3 or TRBV12-4 and TRBJ2-7, with TRBD2 matching 7 bases. V lost 3 bases, J lost 5 bases, and 4 bases stayed unmatched. This CDR3 region has 13 residues. CDR3 DNA sequence: TGTGCCAGCAGTTTGGTCGGGGGGAACGAGCAGTACTTC. It is translated as CASSLVGGNEQYF.

The chain links TRBV10-3 to TRBJ1-2; 9 nucleotides line up with TRBD1. Germline-derived CDR1 and CDR2 are ENHRY and SYGVKD. This CDR3 contains 14 residues. V dropped 0 bases and J dropped 4; count of bases not matched to a gene: 0. In DNA, the CDR3 is TGTGCCATCAGTGAGTCGACAGGGGGCTATGGCTACACCTTC. It translates to CAISESTGGYGYTF.